This T cell receptor (beta chain) was found in a study of T cells in Graves' hyperthyroidism and ophthalmopathy. Study results and caveats: It was a median around 6 months before onset that the model predicted ophthalmopathy. Ophthalmopathy was separated from stable hyperthyroidism by a 13 V-J model.

From germline, CDR1 is SEHNR and CDR2 FQNEAQ (reference sequence). The CDR3 covers 13 residues. The V and J ends lost 5 bases and 8 bases, in that order; junction bases with no gene match: 6. The study left out patients who had uncontrolled infection, other autoimmune disease, pregnancy or lactation. Orbital computed tomography, thyroid ultrasound, serum thyroxine and TRAb, and clinical symptoms together informed the diagnoses. Amplification targeted TCR beta CDR3 regions from RNA transcripts. The TCR CDR3 was amplified in a first-round RT-PCR using the HTBI primer set. TCRdb ran MiXCR on the multiplex PCR reads and lists one entry per CDR3 protein. The sample shows 660,000 or so distinct CDR3 sequences, about 45% of them seen only once. This clonotype was seen more than once but under ten times. Its target is not known.

This chain connects TRBV7-9 to TRBJ1-2; 9 bases fit TRBD1. The TCR comes from an adult man with Graves' disease, either hyperthyroidism or ophthalmopathy (not recorded which). The sample comprised peripheral blood or thyroid tissue (not recorded which). The DNA for the CDR3 is TGTGCCAGCAGCCCTTCCGGGACAGGGGGCTACACCTTC. Translating it yields CASSPSGTGGYTF.